One sample yielded the 14 T cell receptor beta chains listed below, sequenced in a study of blood T cell repertoires in COVID-19. The assay was immunoSEQ multiplex PCR, and TCRdb's table has in-frame clones only and misses some. The sample contains 150,000 to 180,000 clones, over 60% of which appear only once. The sample consisted of peripheral blood. These receptors all stem from a woman older than 75 with acute or convalescent COVID-19.

This clone was recorded a few times. The chain employs TRBV5-6 and TRBJ1-6; a possible D gene is TRBD1 (6 bases). The CDR3 contains 15 residues. The V end lost 1 base, the J end lost 7 bases, and 12 bases lay between the germline ends. Germline lookup yields CDR1 SGHDT and CDR2 YYEEEE. CDR3 sequence (DNA): TGTGCCAGCAGCTTGCCAGGGACACCCAATTCACCCCTCCACTTT. Its protein is CASSLPGTPNSPLHF.

This chain links TRBV7-9 with TRBJ2-1; weak D call: TRBD1 (6 bases). The CDR3 is 16 residues long. The germline gives CDR1 SEHNR, CDR2 FQNEAQ (reference sequence). The V gene lost 5 bases and the J gene lost 7 bases, with 21 bases spanning the gap. For the CDR3, the DNA is TGTGCCAGCAGCCCCCGCACAGGGAAAACAATAAATGAGCAGTTCTTC. Its translation is CASSPRTGKTINEQFF.

This clone was detected a few times. The chain employs TRBV2 and TRBJ1-5; D is unresolved. Trimming left V 6 bases short and J 5 bases short, with 11 bases between. CDR3 length equals 13 residues. The germline gives CDR1 SNHLY, CDR2 FYNNEI. CDR3 in DNA: TGTGCCAGCAGCAAAGGTCGGGATCAGCCCCAGCATTTT. Residues: CASSKGRDQPQHF.

CDR3 amino acids: CASSVGQTNEQYF. CDR3 coding DNA: TGCGCCAGCAGCGTGGGACAGACCAACGAGCAGTACTTC. V is TRBV10-1 and J is TRBJ2-7; the match to TRBD1 covers 7 bases. The germline CDR1 and CDR2 sequences are WNHNN and SYGVQD (reference sequence). The V gene end was trimmed by 6 bases and the J gene end by 5 bases; junction bases not matched to a gene: 7. The CDR3 length is 13 residues.

This chain uses TRBV7-3 with TRBJ2-3; D is unresolved. The CDR3 is made up of 14 amino acids. Germline V gives CDR1 SGHTA, CDR2 FQGTGA. Between the trimmed V and J ends, which lost 5 bases and 3 bases, there was a span of 12 bases. The CDR3 reads CASSTGVGTDTQYF. In DNA, the CDR3 is TGTGCCAGCAGCACTGGTGTCGGTACAGATACGCAGTATTTT.

There are a few counts of this clone. V and J are TRBV5-1 and TRBJ2-1, with 15 bases that match TRBD2. This CDR3 has 17 residues. Looked up from germline, CDR1 is SGHRS and CDR2 is YFSETQ. With 0 bases clipped from V and 8 bases from J, the junction kept 6 bases outside the gene matches. The CDR3, as DNA: TGCGCCAGCAGCTTGGGGACTAGCGGGAGGGCCATAGATGAGCAGTTCTTC. Translated: CASSLGTSGRAIDEQFF.

The V call is TRBV2, the J call TRBJ2-2; TRBD2 matches 14 bases. V gave up 8 bases and J gave up 7 bases; unmatched junction bases: 9. The CDR3 contains 16 residues. Germline V gene sequence: CDR1 SNHLY, CDR2 FYNNEI. The CDR3 region has the DNA TGTGCCAGCCGCGGGACTAGCGGGGGACGGGGCGGGGAGCTGTTTTTT. Its translation: CASRGTSGGRGGELFF. The full variable domain, with the rest looked up from reference TRBV2 and TRBJ2-2, is EPEVTQTPSHQVTQMGQEVILRCVPISNHLYFYWYRQILGQKVEFLVSFYNNEISEKSEIFDDQFSVERPDGSNFTLKIRSTKLEDSAMYFCASRGTSGGRGGELFFGEGSRLTVL.

The table lists this clone with a few counts. The rearrangement links TRBV15 to TRBJ2-3; a weak D match, TRBD1 (6 bases). This CDR3 region has 13 residues. Trimming took 7 bases from V and 5 from J, leaving 13 bases between them. The V gene's germline CDR1 is LNHNV and CDR2 YYDKDF (reference sequence). The CDR3 loop is CATTRQVQDTQYF. Written as DNA, the CDR3 is TGTGCCACCACCCGACAGGTTCAAGATACGCAGTATTTT.

This clone was seen a handful of times. The V call is TRBV4-1, the J call TRBJ1-1, with D perhaps matching TRBD1 (5 bases). CDR3 length: 15 amino acids. V dropped 4 bases and J dropped 1 base, with 13 bases sitting between them. Germline CDR1 MGHRA, CDR2 YSYEKL. CDR3 amino acids: CASSRYETENTEAFF. The CDR3 DNA is TGCGCCAGCAGCCGATATGAGACAGAGAACACTGAAGCTTTCTTT.

The rearrangement joins TRBV11-2 to TRBJ1-2; 7 nucleotides line up with TRBD1. J lost 0 bases, V lost 4 bases, and 8 bases had no gene match. Per germline, CDR1 SGHAT and CDR2 FQNNGV. This CDR3 comprises 16 residues. CDR3 nucleotide sequence: TGTGCCAGCAGCTCCCTCCGGACAGGACCTAACTATGGCTACACCTTC. This encodes CASSSLRTGPNYGYTF. The whole variable domain, filled in from reference TRBV11-2 and TRBJ1-2, reads EAGVAQSPRYKIIEKRQSVAFWCNPISGHATLYWYQQILGQGPKLLIQFQNNGVVDDSQLPKDRFSAERLKGVDSTLKIQPAKLEDSAVYLCASSSLRTGPNYGYTFGSGTRLTVV.

The rearrangement links TRBV2 to TRBJ2-1; tentative D call: TRBD1 (6 bases). The length of the CDR3 is 12 residues. Germline V gives CDR1 SNHLY, CDR2 FYNNEI. Trimming removed 7 bases from V and 5 bases from J, with 9 bases in between. In DNA form, the CDR3 reads TGTGCCAGCAACCGGGACAACAATGAGCAGTTCTTC. It encodes CASNRDNNEQFF.

This chain links TRBV18 with TRBJ2-1, with 7 bases that match TRBD2. Germline V CDR1 and CDR2: KGHSH, LQKENI. CDR3 length: 15 residues. Losses at the gene ends were 2 bases for V and 4 bases for J; bases not matched to a gene: 5. As DNA, the CDR3 is TGTGCCAGCTCACCAGGGCGGGAGAGGTACAATGAGCAGTTCTTC. It encodes CASSPGRERYNEQFF. Drawing the rest from reference TRBV18 and TRBJ2-1, the complete variable domain is NAGVMQNPRHLVRRRGQEARLRCSPMKGHSHVYWYRQLPEEGLKFMVYLQKENIIDESGMPKERFSAEFPKEGPSILRIQQVVRGDSAAYFCASSPGRERYNEQFFGPGTRLTVL.

In its sample, this clone was seen once. The chain uses TRBV11-2 and TRBJ2-2; D call uncertain. CDR3 length: 13 amino acids. Between the trimmed V and J ends, which lost 0 bases and 5 bases, there was a span of 4 bases. Germline V gene sequence: CDR1 SGHAT, CDR2 FQNNGV. CDR3 sequence: CASSLDGTGELFF. CDR3 nucleotides: TGTGCCAGCAGCTTAGACGGTACCGGGGAGCTGTTTTTT. Full variable domain (rest looked up from reference TRBV11-2 and TRBJ2-2): EAGVAQSPRYKIIEKRQSVAFWCNPISGHATLYWYQQILGQGPKLLIQFQNNGVVDDSQLPKDRFSAERLKGVDSTLKIQPAKLEDSAVYLCASSLDGTGELFFGEGSRLTVL.

The table lists this clone with a few counts. The V and J genes are TRBV24-1 and TRBJ2-2; no firm D call. Germline CDR1 reads KGHDR; CDR2 reads SFDVKD. The ends were cut back, 5 bases at V and 5 bases at J, with 5 bases in the middle. The CDR3 is 12 amino acids. The CDR3 here is CATSGDTGELFF. Here the CDR3 DNA reads TGTGCCACCAGTGGCGATACCGGGGAGCTGTTTTTT.